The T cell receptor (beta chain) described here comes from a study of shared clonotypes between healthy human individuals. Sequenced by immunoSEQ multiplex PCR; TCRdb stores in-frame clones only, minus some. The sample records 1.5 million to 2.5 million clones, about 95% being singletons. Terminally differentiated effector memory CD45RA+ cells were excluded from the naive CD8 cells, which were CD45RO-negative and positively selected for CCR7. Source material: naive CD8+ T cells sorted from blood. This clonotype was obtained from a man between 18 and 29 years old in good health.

Here the CDR3 DNA reads TGTGCCAGCAGCCCACCTAGCGGGGGCTCCTACGAGCAGTACTTC. Translation gives CASSPPSGGSYEQYF. The rearrangement uses TRBV5-6 and TRBJ2-7, with TRBD2 matching 10 bases. In germline, CDR1 is SGHDT, CDR2 YYEEEE. This CDR3 is 15 amino acids long. With 4 bases clipped from V and 0 bases from J, the junction kept 4 bases outside the gene matches. The full variable domain, rest sourced from reference TRBV5-6 and TRBJ2-7, is DAGVTQSPTHLIKTRGQQVTLRCSPKSGHDTVSWYQQALGQGPQFIFQYYEEEERQRGNFPDRFSGHQFPNYSSELNVNALLLGDSALYLCASSPPSGGSYEQYFGPGTRLTVT.